The 6 T cell receptor beta chains presented below share a single source sample, sequenced in a study of monozygotic twins with inflammatory bowel disease (dated by TCRdb to about 2019). The library was obtained by 5' RACE. TCRdb lists the instrument as Illumina HiSeq 2500. TCRdb reprocessed the sequencing reads and holds a single record per CDR3 protein sequence, with no DNA. In this sample's table one finds fewer than 200,000 distinct CDR3 sequences. The top ten clonotypes cover more than 2.5% of the sample. Sequencing was performed on blood. These receptor sequences come from a human donor with ulcerative colitis or Crohn's disease, or a healthy co-twin of an affected twin (not recorded which).

The genes are TRBV9 and TRBJ2-5. Germline loops: CDR1 SGDLS, CDR2 YYNGEE. The CDR3 consists of 14 residues. CDR3 amino acids: CASSVDPSAETQYF.

The rearrangement joins TRBV4-3 to TRBJ2-3. The CDR3 is 14 residues long. Germline assignment: CDR1 LGHNA and CDR2 YSLEER. The CDR3 loop reads CASSQDRGTDTQYF.

The gene calls are TRBV24-1 and TRBJ2-3; as DNA is missing, the TRBD1 call by TCRdb cannot be tested. The length of the CDR3 is 14 residues. CDR1 KGHDR and CDR2 SFDVKD come from the germline V gene. The CDR3 sequence is CATRDTGRPDTQYF.

The gene calls are TRBV29-1 and TRBJ2-1. Germline V gene data show CDR1 as SQVTM and CDR2 as ANQGSEA. The CDR3 contains 13 residues. The CDR3 region is CSVEEPRYGEQFF.

The V call is TRBV5-6, the J call TRBJ2-1. The CDR3 extends over 13 amino acids. The germline V gene encodes CDR1 SGHDT and CDR2 YYEEEE. The CDR3 sequence is CASSLVHDNEQFF.

V is TRBV9 and J is TRBJ2-1; TCRdb calls TRBD2, which cannot be checked without DNA. From germline, CDR1 is SGDLS and CDR2 YYNGEE. The CDR3 length is 15 residues. CDR3 in amino acids: CASSTRDWIYNEQFF. Supplemented by reference TRBV9 and TRBJ2-1, the full variable domain reads DSGVTQTPKHLITATGQRVTLRCSPRSGDLSVYWYQQSLDQGLQFLIQYYNGEERAKGNILERFSAQQFPDLHSELNLSSLELGDSALYFCASSTRDWIYNEQFFGPGTRLTVL.